This T cell receptor (beta chain) was obtained from a study of blood T cells in healthy people across ages. The CDR3 covers 14 residues. Germline CDR1 reads MDHEN; CDR2 reads SYDVKM. A sample-barcoded 5' primer and a J-beta primer mix were used in a second PCR of about 7 to 12 cycles. TCRdb independently ran MiXCR on the 5' RACE reads; one entry per CDR3 protein. The sample contains 800,000 to 900,000 distinct CDR3 sequences, approximately 67% of which appear only once. Of note for this clonotype: Its antigen remains unidentified.

At least 5 micrograms of total RNA were extracted per sample. The study's findings and limits: It was held that diversity estimates obtained from one million T cells represented underestimates. Comparison with aged donors showed that long-lived donors had more naive CD4+ cells and higher diversity.

What was sequenced was blood. This TCR was sampled from a man aged 30 to 45 in good health. This chain joins TRBV28 and TRBJ2-5; no reliable D call. The J call is doubtful: the DNA matches TRBJ2-7 better. This chain's CDR3 is CASSTLLSIDEQYF. CDR3 bases: TGTGCCAGCAGTACCCTACTCTCGATCGACGAGCAGTACTTC.